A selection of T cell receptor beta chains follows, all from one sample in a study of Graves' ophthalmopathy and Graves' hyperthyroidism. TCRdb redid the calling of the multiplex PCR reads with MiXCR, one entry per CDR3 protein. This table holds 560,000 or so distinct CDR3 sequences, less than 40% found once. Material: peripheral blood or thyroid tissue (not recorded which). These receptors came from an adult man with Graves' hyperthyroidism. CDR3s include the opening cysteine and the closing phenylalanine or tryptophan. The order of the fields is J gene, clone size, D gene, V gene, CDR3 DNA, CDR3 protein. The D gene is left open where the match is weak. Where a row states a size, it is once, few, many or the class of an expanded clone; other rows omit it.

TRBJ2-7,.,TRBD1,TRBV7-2,TGCGCCAGCAGCTCGGGTCCGGGACAGGGGGCCTACGGGCAGTACTTC,CASSSGPGQGAYGQYF
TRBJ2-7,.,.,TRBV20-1,TGCAGTGCTAGAGATCTTGGAGGAGGTTGGTACGAGCAGTACTTC,CSARDLGGGWYEQYF
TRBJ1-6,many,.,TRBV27,TGTGCCAGCAGTTTTGGGGGTTATTCACCCCTCCACTTT,CASSFGGYSPLHF
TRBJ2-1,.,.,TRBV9,TGTGCCAGCAGCGTAGGAGGCTTGCACAATGAGCAGTTCTTC,CASSVGGLHNEQFF
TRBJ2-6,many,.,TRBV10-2,TGCGCCAGCAAGGGGGTTGCTGGGGCCAACGTCCTGACTTTC,CASKGVAGANVLTF
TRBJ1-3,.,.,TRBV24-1,TGTGCCACCAGAGGGACTAGCGGAATCGCGAACACCATATATTTT,CATRGTSGIANTIYF
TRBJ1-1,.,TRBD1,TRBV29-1,TGCAGCGTTGAAGGGGGGACAGAGCTTAACACTGAAGCTTTCTTT,CSVEGGTELNTEAFF
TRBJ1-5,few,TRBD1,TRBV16,TGTGCCAGCAGCCAATCGACAGGGCGCAATCAGCCCCAGCATTTT,CASSQSTGRNQPQHF
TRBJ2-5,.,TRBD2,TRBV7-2,TGTGCCAGCAGCTTATATGATGTTGCGGGAGTAAGGACCCAGTACTTC,CASSLYDVAGVRTQYF
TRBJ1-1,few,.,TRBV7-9,TGTGCCAGCAGCGAGGGGGTGGGGGGGACTGAAGCTTTCTTT,CASSEGVGGTEAFF
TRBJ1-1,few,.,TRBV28,TGTGCCAGCAGTTTATCTAGACCCACTGAAGCTTTCTTT,CASSLSRPTEAFF
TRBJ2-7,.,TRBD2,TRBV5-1,TGCGCCAGCAGCTTGAGACTAGCGGGCAATGAGCAGTACTTC,CASSLRLAGNEQYF
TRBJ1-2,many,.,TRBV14,TGTGCCAGCAGCCAAGACCCCCGCGATGGCTACACCTTC,CASSQDPRDGYTF
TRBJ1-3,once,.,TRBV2,TGTGCCAGGAGGCCGAGCTCTGGAAACATCATATATTTT,CARRPSSGNIIYF
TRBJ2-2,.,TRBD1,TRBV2,TGTGCCAGCAGTGGGGACAGGGGTCCAAACACCGGGGAGCTGTTTTTT,CASSGDRGPNTGELFF
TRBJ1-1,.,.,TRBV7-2,TGTGCCAGCAACGTACTTCTGGGGCTCGGGGACACTGAAGCTTTCTTT,CASNVLLGLGDTEAFF
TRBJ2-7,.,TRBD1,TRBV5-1,TGCGCCAGCAGCCCCCGGGACAGGGGGCTTCATGAGCAGTACTTC,CASSPRDRGLHEQYF